These 16 T cell receptor beta chains originate from one sample sequenced in a study of T cell changes during pregnancy in multiple sclerosis. Clones were sequenced by immunoSEQ multiplex PCR, and TCRdb holds only the in-frame ones, with some missing. The sample holds about 32,000 clones, about nine tenths seen once. Sequenced material: CD8+ T cells from peripheral blood mononuclear cells, taken in the first trimester of pregnancy. The source is a female donor with multiple sclerosis, enrolled in a pregnancy study.

This clone rates as medium-sized. The chain employs TRBV19 and TRBJ2-2; D unclear. Germline-derived CDR1 and CDR2 are LNHDA and SQIVND (reference sequence). CDR3 length equals 13 residues. Trimming shortened V by 2 bases and J by 5 bases, and 6 bases separated the two germline ends. DNA of the CDR3: TGTGCCAGTAGTATATTACTAACCGGGGAGCTGTTTTTT. Translating it yields CASSILLTGELFF.

The rearrangement uses TRBV9 and TRBJ2-7, with D perhaps matching TRBD2 (7 bases). CDR1 and CDR2 from the germline V gene are SGDLS and YYNGEE. Deletions cut 3 bases from V and 0 bases from J, with 13 bases between. This CDR3 is 15 amino acids long. As DNA, the CDR3 is TGTGCCAGCAGCGAGGGGGGGGATTACTCCTACGAGCAGTACTTC. It codes for CASSEGGDYSYEQYF.

This chain joins TRBV27 and TRBJ2-5, with unresolved D. The length of the CDR3 is 15 residues. The V end lost 1 base, the J end lost 2 bases, and 11 bases lay between the germline ends. Germline CDR1 MNHEY, CDR2 SMNVEV (reference sequence). The CDR3 region is CASSLFFGRQETQYF. DNA of the CDR3: TGTGCCAGCAGTTTATTTTTCGGTCGGCAAGAGACCCAGTACTTC.

J is TRBJ2-7 and V is TRBV7-9; 7 bases map to TRBD2. Germline CDR1 is SEHNR and CDR2 is FQNEAQ (reference sequence). The CDR3 has 16 residues. After removal of 4 bases from V and 2 bases from J, the junction contained 11 bases not matched to a gene. The CDR3 sequence is CASSSPTREWTYEQYF. The DNA for the CDR3 is TGTGCCAGCAGCTCGCCGACGCGGGAGTGGACCTACGAGCAGTACTTC.

This chain uses TRBV7-2 with TRBJ2-5; the match to TRBD2 covers 7 bases. The V gene end was trimmed by 6 bases and the J gene end by 5 bases; junction bases not matched to a gene: 9. Germline-derived CDR1 and CDR2 are SGHTA and FQGNSA. This CDR3 is built from 14 residues. CDR3 loop: CASSGAGAGETQYF. The CDR3 DNA sequence: TGTGCCAGCAGTGGTGCGGGAGCCGGGGAGACCCAGTACTTC.

The chain has TRBV6-1 and TRBJ1-2; D is unclear. The V end lost 8 bases, the J end lost 0 bases, and 16 bases lay between the germline ends. CDR1 is MNHNS and CDR2 is SASEGT in the germline V gene. This CDR3 has 15 amino acids. DNA for the CDR3: TGTGCCAGCGGTGGCTGGCCACGATCTAACTATGGCTACACCTTC. Encoded protein: CASGGWPRSNYGYTF.

This chain uses TRBV10-1 with TRBJ2-1, with D perhaps TRBD2 (6 bases). The germline CDR1 and CDR2 sequences are WNHNN and SYGVQD (reference sequence). The CDR3 runs to 15 residues. Deletions cut 3 bases from V and 3 bases from J, with 12 bases between. The CDR3 nucleotides read TGCGCCAGCAGTGATGGCGGGAACGACTACAATGAGCAGTTCTTC. This codes for CASSDGGNDYNEQFF.

V usage is TRBV28 and J usage is TRBJ1-2, with D unresolved. The CDR3 runs to 11 residues. Trimming stripped 6 bases from V and 4 bases from J, with 6 bases between. Per germline, CDR1 MDHEN and CDR2 SYDVKM. CDR3 in amino acids: CASSPSYGYTF. The CDR3 DNA reads as TGTGCCAGCAGCCCATCCTATGGCTACACCTTC.

V gene TRBV27 combines with J gene TRBJ2-7; D is ambiguous. V was shortened by 6 bases and J by 5 bases, with 14 bases between the two germline ends. Germline-derived CDR1 and CDR2 are MNHEY and SMNVEV (reference sequence). The CDR3 contains 13 residues. CDR3 DNA sequence: TGTGCCAGCAGCCCCTTTCAGTTCCACGAGCAGTACTTC. Translating it yields CASSPFQFHEQYF.

The chain employs TRBV5-6 and TRBJ1-1; TRBD1 matches 8 bases. The germline V gene has CDR1 SGHDT and CDR2 YYEEEE. V was pared by 4 bases and J by 10 bases, with 9 bases of the junction left unmatched. This CDR3 region has 13 residues. In DNA, the CDR3 is TGTGCCAGCAGCCCGACAGGGGATGTATCAGCTTTCTTT. It yields the protein CASSPTGDVSAFF. Drawing the rest from reference TRBV5-6 and TRBJ1-1, the complete variable domain is DAGVTQSPTHLIKTRGQQVTLRCSPKSGHDTVSWYQQALGQGPQFIFQYYEEEERQRGNFPDRFSGHQFPNYSSELNVNALLLGDSALYLCASSPTGDVSAFFGQGTRLTVV.

The J gene is TRBJ2-7, the V gene TRBV10-1; TRBD2 matches 9 bases. CDR1 and CDR2 from the germline V gene are WNHNN and SYGVQD (reference sequence). Germline trimming cut 0 bases from V and 3 bases from J; bases unmatched to any gene: 3. The CDR3 has 15 residues. CDR3 DNA sequence: TGCGCCAGCAGTGAGTCTAGCGGGAGTTTCTACGAGCAGTACTTC. This codes for CASSESSGSFYEQYF.

This rearrangement joins TRBV7-9 to TRBJ2-3, with TRBD2 as a possible D gene (5 bases). V shed 1 base and J shed 4 bases, with 12 bases lying between them. CDR3 size: 15 residues. CDR1 SEHNR and CDR2 FQNEAQ come from the germline V gene (reference sequence). CDR3 coding DNA: TGTGCCAGCAGCTTAGGTGGGAGCCGGTCAGATACGCAGTATTTT. Protein: CASSLGGSRSDTQYF.

This sequence joins TRBV19 and TRBJ1-1; D not certain. The CDR3 contains 14 residues. Trimming removed 5 bases at V and 1 base at J, with 11 bases between. The V gene's germline CDR1 is LNHDA and CDR2 SQIVND (reference sequence). The DNA of the CDR3 is TGTGCCAGTAGTCTCGGACTGGGGAACACTGAAGCTTTCTTT. It specifies CASSLGLGNTEAFF.

The gene calls are TRBV13 and TRBJ2-5; 12 nucleotides match TRBD1. Trimming at V came to 4 bases and at J to 5 bases, leaving 8 bases not matched to a gene. CDR3 length: 16 residues. CDR1 is PRHDT, CDR2 FYEKMQ, per germline (reference sequence). In DNA, the CDR3 is TGTGCCAGCAGCTCCCGGGACAGGGGGCGGATGGAGACCCAGTACTTC. Amino acids: CASSSRDRGRMETQYF.

CDR3 sequence reads: CAWSGTGPLYNEQFF. In nucleotides, the CDR3 is TGTGCCTGGAGTGGGACAGGGCCACTCTACAATGAGCAGTTCTTC. This chain connects TRBV30 to TRBJ2-1, with 8 bases matching TRBD1. CDR1 GTSNPN and CDR2 SVGIG come from the germline V gene (reference sequence). Germline trimming cut 1 base from V and 3 bases from J; bases unmatched to any gene: 5. The length of the CDR3 is 15 residues.

V and J are TRBV4-2 and TRBJ2-1; unclear D gene. V was pared by 1 base and J by 2 bases, with 9 bases between. The CDR3 covers 15 residues. Germline values: CDR1 LGHNA, CDR2 YNFKEQ. CDR3 loop: CASSQALLTYNEQFF. The CDR3 nucleotides are TGTGCCAGCAGCCAAGCGCTTCTAACCTACAATGAGCAGTTCTTC.